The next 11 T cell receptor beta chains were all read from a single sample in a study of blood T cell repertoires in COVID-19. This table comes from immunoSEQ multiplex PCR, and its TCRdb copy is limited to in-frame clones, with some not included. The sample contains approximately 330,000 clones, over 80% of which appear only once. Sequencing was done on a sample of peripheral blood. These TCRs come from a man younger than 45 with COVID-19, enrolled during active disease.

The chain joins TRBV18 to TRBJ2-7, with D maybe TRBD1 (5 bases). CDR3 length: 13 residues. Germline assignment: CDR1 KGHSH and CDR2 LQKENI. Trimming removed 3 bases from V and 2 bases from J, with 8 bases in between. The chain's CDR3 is CASSPATAYEQYF. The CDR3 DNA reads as TGTGCCAGCTCACCTGCGACAGCCTACGAGCAGTACTTC.

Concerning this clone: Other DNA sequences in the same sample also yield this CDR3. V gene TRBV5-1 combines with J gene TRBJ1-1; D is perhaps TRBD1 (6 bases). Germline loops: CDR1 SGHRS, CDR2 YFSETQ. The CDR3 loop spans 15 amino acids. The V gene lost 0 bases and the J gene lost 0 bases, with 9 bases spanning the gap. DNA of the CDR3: TGCGCCAGCAGCTTGGTTCCAGGGGTGAACACTGAAGCTTTCTTT. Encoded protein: CASSLVPGVNTEAFF.

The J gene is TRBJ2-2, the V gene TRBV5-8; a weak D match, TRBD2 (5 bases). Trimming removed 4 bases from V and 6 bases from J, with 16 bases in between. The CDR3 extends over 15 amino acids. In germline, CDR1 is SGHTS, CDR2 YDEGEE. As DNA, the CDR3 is TGTGCCAGCAGCATTGGTTGGATGAGGGCCGGGGAGCTGTTTTTT. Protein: CASSIGWMRAGELFF.

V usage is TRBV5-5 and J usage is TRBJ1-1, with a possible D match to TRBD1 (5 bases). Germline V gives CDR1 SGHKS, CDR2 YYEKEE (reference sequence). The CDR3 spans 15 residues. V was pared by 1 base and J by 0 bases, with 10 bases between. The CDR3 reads CASSLFTGMNTEAFF. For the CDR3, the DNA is TGTGCCAGCAGCTTGTTCACAGGCATGAACACTGAAGCTTTCTTT.

The CDR3: CASSQDPYGRGLSSYNEQFF. Here the CDR3 DNA reads TGTGCCAGCAGCCAAGATCCCTACGGTCGAGGTTTGTCATCCTACAATGAGCAGTTCTTC. J is TRBJ2-1 and V is TRBV3-1 (or the pseudogene TRBV3-2); D gene unclear. The ends were cut back, 0 bases at V and 1 base at J, with 22 bases in the middle. This CDR3 is built from 20 residues. Germline V gene sequence: CDR1 LGHDT, CDR2 YNNKEL (reference sequence).

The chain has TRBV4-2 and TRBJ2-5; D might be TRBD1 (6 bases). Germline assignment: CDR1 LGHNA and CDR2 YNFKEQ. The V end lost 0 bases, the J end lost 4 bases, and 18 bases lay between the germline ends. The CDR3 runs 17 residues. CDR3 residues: CASSQDWDTRSGETQYF. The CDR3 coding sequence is TGTGCCAGCAGCCAAGATTGGGACACGCGCAGTGGAGAGACCCAGTACTTC.

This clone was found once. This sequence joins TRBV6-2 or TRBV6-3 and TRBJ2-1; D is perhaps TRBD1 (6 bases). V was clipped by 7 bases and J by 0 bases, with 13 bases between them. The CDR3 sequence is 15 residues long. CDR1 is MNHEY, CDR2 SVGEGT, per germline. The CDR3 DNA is TGTGCCAGCACCCCCGGACAGAGCTCCTACAATGAGCAGTTCTTC. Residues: CASTPGQSSYNEQFF.

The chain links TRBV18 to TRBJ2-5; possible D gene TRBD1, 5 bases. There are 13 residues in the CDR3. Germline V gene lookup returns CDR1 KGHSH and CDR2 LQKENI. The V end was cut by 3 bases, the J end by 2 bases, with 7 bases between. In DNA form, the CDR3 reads TGTGCCAGCTCACCGGACATACAAGAGACCCAGTACTTC. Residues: CASSPDIQETQYF.

The CDR3 nucleotides read TGCGCCAGCAGCCCCCGACAGTCCCCTCTCAATGAGCAGTTCTTC. Translated: CASSPRQSPLNEQFF. The V gene is TRBV4-3, the J gene TRBJ2-1; tentatively, D is TRBD1 (5 bases). There are 15 residues in the CDR3. Germline assignment: CDR1 LGHNA and CDR2 YSLEER. V lost 4 bases and J 6 bases, leaving 16 bases between the germline ends.

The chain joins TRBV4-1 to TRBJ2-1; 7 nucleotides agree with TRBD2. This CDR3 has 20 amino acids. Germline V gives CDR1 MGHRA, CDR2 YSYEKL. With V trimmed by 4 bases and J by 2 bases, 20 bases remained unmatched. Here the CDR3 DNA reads TGCGCCAGCAGCCCTCAAGGGCTTGTGTCAGCGGGGACTACCTACAATGAGCAGTTCTTC. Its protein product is CASSPQGLVSAGTTYNEQFF.

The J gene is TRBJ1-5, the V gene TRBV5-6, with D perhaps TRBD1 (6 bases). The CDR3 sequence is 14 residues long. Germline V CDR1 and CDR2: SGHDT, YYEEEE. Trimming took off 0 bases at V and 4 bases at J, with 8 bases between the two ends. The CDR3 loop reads CASSLGTENQPQHF. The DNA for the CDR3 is TGTGCCAGCAGCTTGGGGACAGAAAATCAGCCCCAGCATTTT.